This T cell receptor beta chain came from a study of T cell responses to AZD1222 COVID-19 vaccine. TCRdb's copy holds only in-frame clones and misses some; the assay was immunoSEQ multiplex PCR. Of around 180,000 clones in the sample, 90% were seen once. The CDR3 length is 15 residues. Trimming cost V 3 bases and J 0 bases, with 9 bases left between them. Germline CDR1 reads SNHLY; CDR2 reads FYNNEI. This material consisted of peripheral blood, taken on day 0 of AZD1222 vaccination. The clonotype originates from an adult in good health. The chain has TRBV2 and TRBJ1-5, with D possibly TRBD1 on 6 matching bases. DNA for the CDR3: TGTGCCAGCAGTGATCCGGGACATAGCAATCAGCCCCAGCATTTT. It codes for CASSDPGHSNQPQHF.